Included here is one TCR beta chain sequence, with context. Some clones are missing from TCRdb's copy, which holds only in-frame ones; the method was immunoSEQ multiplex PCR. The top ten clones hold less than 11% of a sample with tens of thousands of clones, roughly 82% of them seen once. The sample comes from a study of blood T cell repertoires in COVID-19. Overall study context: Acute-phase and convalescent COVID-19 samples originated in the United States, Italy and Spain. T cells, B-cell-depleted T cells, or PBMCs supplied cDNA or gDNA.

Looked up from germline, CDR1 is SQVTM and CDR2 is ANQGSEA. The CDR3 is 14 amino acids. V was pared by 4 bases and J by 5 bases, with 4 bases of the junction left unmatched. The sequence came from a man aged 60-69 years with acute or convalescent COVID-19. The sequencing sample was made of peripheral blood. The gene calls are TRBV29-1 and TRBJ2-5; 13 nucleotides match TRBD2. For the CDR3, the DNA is TGCAGCGTTGGTACTAGCGGGGGGGTTGAGACCCAGTACTTC. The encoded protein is CSVGTSGGVETQYF. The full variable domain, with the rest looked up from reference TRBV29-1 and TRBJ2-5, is SAVISQKPSRDICQRGTSLTIQCQVDSQVTMMFWYRQQPGQSLTLIATANQGSEATYESGFVIDKFPISRPNLTFSTLTVSNMSPEDSSIYLCSVGTSGGVETQYFGPGTRLLVL.